One and the same sample provided the 14 T cell receptor beta chains below, sequenced in a study of cytomegalovirus exposure and HLA in healthy donors. Primers included in the PCR were 60 Vbeta and 13 Jbeta primers. TCRdb keeps only in-frame clones here, not all; method: immunoSEQ multiplex PCR. The data show some 190,000 clones, about 82% seen once. The sample consisted of PBMCs. The receptor set was obtained from a male donor in good health and CMV-seronegative.

The J gene is TRBJ2-3, the V gene TRBV27; 7 nucleotides agree with TRBD2. The CDR3 loop spans 15 amino acids. Trimming removed 3 bases from V and 6 bases from J; junction bases left unmatched: 9. Germline values: CDR1 MNHEY, CDR2 SMNVEV (reference sequence). CDR3: CASSFGTTPPDTQYF. CDR3 coding DNA: TGTGCCAGCAGTTTCGGGACTACCCCGCCGGATACGCAGTATTTT.

DNA for the CDR3: TGTGCCAGCAGCAACAGGGTTGATCAGCCCCAGCATTTT. It specifies CASSNRVDQPQHF. V usage is TRBV7-2 and J usage is TRBJ1-5, with TRBD1 as a possible D gene (6 bases). V shed 5 bases and J shed 5 bases, with 10 bases lying between them. The CDR3 runs to 13 residues. From germline, CDR1 is SGHTA and CDR2 FQGNSA. Full variable domain (remainder filled in from reference TRBV7-2 and TRBJ1-5): GAGVSQSPSNKVTEKGKDVELRCDPISGHTALYWYRQSLGQGLEFLIYFQGNSAPDKSGLPSDRFSAERTGGSVSTLTIQRTQQEDSAVYLCASSNRVDQPQHFGDGTRLSIL.

Here the CDR3 reads CASSLVGGLSETQYF. In nucleotides, the CDR3 is TGTGCCAGCAGCTTAGTAGGAGGGCTCTCGGAGACCCAGTACTTC. The rearrangement uses TRBV11-2 and TRBJ2-5; tentatively, D is TRBD2 (6 bases). The CDR3 runs to 15 residues. The V end lost 1 base, the J end lost 5 bases, and 14 bases lay between the germline ends. The germline V gene has CDR1 SGHAT and CDR2 FQNNGV.

This chain uses TRBV9 with TRBJ1-6, with a tentative D call TRBD1 (6 bases). CDR1 and CDR2 (germline): SGDLS, YYNGEE. The V and J ends lost 4 bases and 0 bases respectively, with 8 bases between them. This CDR3 contains 15 residues. The CDR3 here is CASSTTGSYNSPLHF. In DNA, the CDR3 is TGTGCCAGCAGCACGACAGGCTCCTATAATTCACCCCTCCACTTT.

The rearrangement uses TRBV15 and TRBJ2-5; 11 bases align to TRBD1. The V and J ends lost 1 base and 3 bases, in that order; junction bases with no gene match: 1. CDR1 and CDR2 from the germline V gene are LNHNV and YYDKDF (reference sequence). The CDR3 is 15 residues long. In DNA, the CDR3 is TGTGCCACCAGCAGAGGGGACAGGGGGGAAGAGACCCAGTACTTC. Amino acid sequence: CATSRGDRGEETQYF. Complete variable domain (other parts from reference TRBV15 and TRBJ2-5): DAMVIQNPRYQVTQFGKPVTLSCSQTLNHNVMYWYQQKSSQAPKLLFHYYDKDFNNEADTPDNFQSRRPNTSFCFLDIRSPGLGDTAMYLCATSRGDRGEETQYFGPGTRLLVL.

The chain joins TRBV28 to TRBJ2-1; 14 bases are a match to TRBD2. The J segment lost 6 bases and the V segment lost 1 base, leaving 2 bases of the junction unmatched. Germline-derived CDR1 and CDR2 are MDHEN and SYDVKM. This CDR3 comprises 16 residues. CDR3 amino acids: CASSLLGLAGANEQFF. The CDR3 DNA is TGTGCCAGCAGTTTATTGGGACTAGCGGGGGCCAATGAGCAGTTCTTC.

The rearrangement links TRBV7-3 to TRBJ2-5; 9 bases align to TRBD1. After removal of 5 bases from V and 2 bases from J, the junction contained 6 bases not matched to a gene. Looked up from germline, CDR1 is SGHTA and CDR2 is FQGTGA. The length of the CDR3 is 15 residues. The CDR3, as DNA: TGTGCCAGCAGCCTCGACAGGGGGACACAAGAGACCCAGTACTTC. Translating gives CASSLDRGTQETQYF.

This clone appeared once. Germline and junction disagree at one end, which may indicate a read error. The chain is built from TRBV15 and TRBJ1-1, with a possible D match to TRBD1 (5 bases). Germline loops: CDR1 LNHNV, CDR2 YYDKDF (reference sequence). CDR3 length: 14 residues. DNA of the CDR3: TGTGCCACCAGCAGAGGGGGGGAAGTCACTGAAGTTTTCTTT. Encoded protein: CATSRGGEVTEVFF.

The J gene is TRBJ2-2, the V gene TRBV28; 9 positions agree with TRBD1. Germline CDR1 reads MDHEN; CDR2 reads SYDVKM. The J segment lost 8 bases and the V segment lost 4 bases, leaving 8 bases of the junction unmatched. The CDR3 contains 15 residues. In DNA form, the CDR3 reads TGTGCCAGCAGTTGGACAGGGGCCACTGGTGGGGAGCTGTTTTTT. It encodes CASSWTGATGGELFF.

The rearrangement uses TRBV21-1 and TRBJ1-1; the table assigns TRBD1, which was not confirmed against the DNA. TRBV21-1 has pseudogene status. There are 16 residues in the CDR3. The CDR3 loop is CASSKGPGRGNTEAFF. The CDR3 DNA follows: TGTGCCAGCAGCAAAGGTCCGGGCAGGGGGAACACTGAAGCTTTCTTT.

The chain is built from TRBV28 and TRBJ2-5; the D is unclear. The CDR3 runs to 14 residues. V was pared by 3 bases and J by 0 bases, with 8 bases between. Germline values: CDR1 MDHEN, CDR2 SYDVKM. The chain's CDR3 is CASSFTQYQETQYF. The CDR3 DNA reads as TGTGCCAGCAGTTTTACCCAGTACCAAGAGACCCAGTACTTC. The entire variable domain, with the rest obtained from reference TRBV28 and TRBJ2-5, is as follows: DVKVTQSSRYLVKRTGEKVFLECVQDMDHENMFWYRQDPGLGLRLIYFSYDVKMKEKGDIPEGYSVSREKKERFSLILESASTNQTSMYLCASSFTQYQETQYFGPGTRLLVL.

Of note for this clone: Germline is not matched at one junction end, which may reflect a read error. This sequence joins TRBV7-9 and TRBJ2-7; the D gene is possibly TRBD2 (6 bases). The germline CDR1 and CDR2 sequences are SEHNR and FQNEAQ (reference sequence). The CDR3 consists of 10 residues. The CDR3, as DNA: TGTGCCGTAACTAGGCTAGCGATCGACTTC. It yields the protein CAVTRLAIDF.

The V gene is TRBV6-6, the J gene TRBJ1-2; D possibly corresponds to TRBD1 (5 bases). Germline assignment: CDR1 MNHNY and CDR2 SVGAGI (reference sequence). There are 15 residues in the CDR3. The V end lost 2 bases, the J end lost 3 bases, and 13 bases lay between the germline ends. The CDR3 region is CASSYRSPRDYGYTF. The CDR3 DNA reads as TGTGCCAGCAGTTACCGCTCTCCCAGGGACTATGGCTACACCTTC.

This chain connects TRBV29-1 to TRBJ1-3; 8 bases agree with TRBD1. Germline loops: CDR1 SQVTM, CDR2 ANQGSEA. The CDR3 runs to 13 residues. Germline trimming cut 5 bases from V and 1 base from J; bases unmatched to any gene: 1. The CDR3 reads CSVRTGSGNTIYF. The CDR3, as DNA: TGCAGCGTTAGGACAGGGTCTGGAAACACCATATATTTT.